This T cell receptor (beta chain) was sequenced in a study of shared clonotypes between healthy human individuals. Study conclusions and caveats: It was anticipated that sequencing depth would influence how many clonotypes donors shared. Memory subsets had estimated richness that was generally smaller than that of naive subsets.

The method was immunoSEQ multiplex PCR; TCRdb's version includes in-frame clones alone and lacks a portion of them. The repertoire holds some 580,000 clones, 98% seen once, with 0.3% in the top ten. On this clone: Its antigen remains unknown.

CD45RO-negative cells were positively selected for CCR7, leaving out terminally differentiated effector memory CD45RA+ cells. CDR1 and CDR2 (germline): SGHVS, FQNEAQ. Deletions cut 2 bases from V and 1 base from J, with 17 bases between. The CDR3 totals 17 residues. This sequence was found in a man aged 25 to 40 in good health. Sequences were obtained from naive CD8+ T cells sorted from blood. J is TRBJ1-1 and V is TRBV7-8; D ambiguous. The CDR3 DNA sequence: TGTGCCAGCAGCTTAAGACGCCAAATTCAGTCGAACACTGAAGCTTTCTTT. Translated: CASSLRRQIQSNTEAFF.